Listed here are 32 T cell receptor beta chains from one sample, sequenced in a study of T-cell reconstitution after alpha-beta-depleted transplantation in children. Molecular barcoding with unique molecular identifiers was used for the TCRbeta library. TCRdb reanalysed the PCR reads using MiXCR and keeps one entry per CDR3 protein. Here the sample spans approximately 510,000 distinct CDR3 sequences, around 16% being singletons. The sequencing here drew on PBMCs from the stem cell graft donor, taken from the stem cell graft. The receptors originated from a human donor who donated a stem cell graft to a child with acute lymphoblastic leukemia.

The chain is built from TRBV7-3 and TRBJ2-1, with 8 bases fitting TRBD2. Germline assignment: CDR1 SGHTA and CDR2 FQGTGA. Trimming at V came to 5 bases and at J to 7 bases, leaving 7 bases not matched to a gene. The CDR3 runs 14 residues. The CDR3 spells CASSVLAENNEQFF. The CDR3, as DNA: TGTGCCAGCAGCGTACTAGCGGAGAATAATGAGCAGTTCTTC.

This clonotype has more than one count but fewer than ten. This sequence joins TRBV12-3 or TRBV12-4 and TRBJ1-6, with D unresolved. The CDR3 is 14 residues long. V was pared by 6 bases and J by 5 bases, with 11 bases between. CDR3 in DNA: TGTGCCAGCAGACGCACGGAAAATAATTCACCCCTCCACTTT. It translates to CASRRTENNSPLHF.

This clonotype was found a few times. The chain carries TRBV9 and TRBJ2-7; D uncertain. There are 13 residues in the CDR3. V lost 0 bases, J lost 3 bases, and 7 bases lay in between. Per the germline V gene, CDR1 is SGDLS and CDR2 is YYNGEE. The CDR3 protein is CASSVGSNYEQYF. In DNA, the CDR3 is TGTGCCAGCAGCGTAGGGAGTAACTACGAGCAGTACTTC.

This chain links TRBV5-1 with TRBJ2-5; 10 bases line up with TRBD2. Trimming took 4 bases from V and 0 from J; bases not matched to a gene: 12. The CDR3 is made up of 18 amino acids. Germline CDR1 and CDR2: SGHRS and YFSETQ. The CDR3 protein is CASSPEGAGGWHQETQYF. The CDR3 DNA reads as TGCGCCAGCAGCCCGGAAGGAGCGGGAGGGTGGCACCAAGAGACCCAGTACTTC.

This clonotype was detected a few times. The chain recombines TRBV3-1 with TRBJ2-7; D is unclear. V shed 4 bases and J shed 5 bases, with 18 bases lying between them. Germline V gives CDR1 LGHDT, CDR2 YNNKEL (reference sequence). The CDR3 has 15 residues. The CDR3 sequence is CASSRRGGLGHEQYF. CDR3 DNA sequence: TGTGCCAGCAGCCGACGTGGCGGCCTTGGGCACGAGCAGTACTTC.

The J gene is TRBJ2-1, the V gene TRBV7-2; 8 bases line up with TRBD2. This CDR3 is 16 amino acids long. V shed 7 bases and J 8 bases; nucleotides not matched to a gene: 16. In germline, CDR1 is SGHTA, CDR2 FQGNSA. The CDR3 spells CASTLRGDRSVDEQFF. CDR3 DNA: TGTGCCAGCACCTTGCGGGGGGACCGCTCCGTCGATGAGCAGTTCTTC.

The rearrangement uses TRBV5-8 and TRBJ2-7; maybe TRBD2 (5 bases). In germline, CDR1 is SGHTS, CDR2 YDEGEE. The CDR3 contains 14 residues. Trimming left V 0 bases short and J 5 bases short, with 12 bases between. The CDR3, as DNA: TGTGCCAGCAGCTTGGCGGGCGGACTGAACGAGCAGTACTTC. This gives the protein CASSLAGGLNEQYF.

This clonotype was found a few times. Here the CDR3 DNA reads TGTGCCAGCAGCTTAGTGGGGAAAGGGCCCTGGGAGGCTTTCTTT. Its translation: CASSLVGKGPWEAFF. V and J are TRBV7-9 and TRBJ1-1; D ambiguous. The CDR3 runs 15 residues. In germline, CDR1 is SEHNR, CDR2 FQNEAQ (reference sequence). The germline V and J ends were trimmed by 1 base and 11 bases, with 20 bases remaining between them.

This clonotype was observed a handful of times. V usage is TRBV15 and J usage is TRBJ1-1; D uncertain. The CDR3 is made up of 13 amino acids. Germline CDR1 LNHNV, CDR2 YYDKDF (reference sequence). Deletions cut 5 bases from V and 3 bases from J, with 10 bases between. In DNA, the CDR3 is TGTGCCACCAGCGTCTGGCCAGACACTGAAGCTTTCTTT. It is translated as CATSVWPDTEAFF.

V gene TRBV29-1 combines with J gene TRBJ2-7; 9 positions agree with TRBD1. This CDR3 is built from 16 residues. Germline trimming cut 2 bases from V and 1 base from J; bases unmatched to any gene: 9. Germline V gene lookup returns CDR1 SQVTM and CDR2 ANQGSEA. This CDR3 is CSVEIPGQGSSYEQYF. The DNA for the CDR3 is TGCAGCGTTGAAATTCCGGGACAGGGATCTTCCTACGAGCAGTACTTC.

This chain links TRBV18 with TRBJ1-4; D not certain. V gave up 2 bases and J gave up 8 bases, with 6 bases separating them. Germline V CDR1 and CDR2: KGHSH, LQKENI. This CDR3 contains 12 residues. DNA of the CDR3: TGTGCCAGCTCACCATTTGACGAAAAACTGTTTTTT. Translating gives CASSPFDEKLFF.

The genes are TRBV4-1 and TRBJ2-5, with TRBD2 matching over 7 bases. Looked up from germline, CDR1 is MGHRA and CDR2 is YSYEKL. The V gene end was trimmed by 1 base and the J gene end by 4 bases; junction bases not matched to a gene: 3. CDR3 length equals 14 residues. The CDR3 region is CASSQGGSGETQYF. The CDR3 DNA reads TGCGCCAGCAGCCAAGGCGGGAGTGGAGAGACCCAGTACTTC.

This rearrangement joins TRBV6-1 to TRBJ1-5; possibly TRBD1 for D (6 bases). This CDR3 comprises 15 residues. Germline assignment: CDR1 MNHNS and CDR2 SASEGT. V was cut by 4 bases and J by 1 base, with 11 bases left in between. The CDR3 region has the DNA TGTGCCAGCAGTGCCACAGGGTACAGCAATCAGCCCCAGCATTTT. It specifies CASSATGYSNQPQHF.

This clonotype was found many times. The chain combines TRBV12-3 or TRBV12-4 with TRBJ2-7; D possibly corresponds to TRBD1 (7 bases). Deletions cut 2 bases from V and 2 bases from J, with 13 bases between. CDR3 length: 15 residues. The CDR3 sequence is CASSLQGGLTYEQYF. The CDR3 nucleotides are TGTGCCAGCAGTTTACAGGGGGGATTGACCTACGAGCAGTACTTC.

In DNA, the CDR3 is TGTGCCAGCAGCTCCCAAAGGGAAGAGTACAATGAGCAGTTCTTC. This sequence encodes CASSSQREEYNEQFF. The chain couples TRBV9 to TRBJ2-1; D not certain. This CDR3 contains 15 residues. Germline CDR1 SGDLS, CDR2 YYNGEE. V dropped 4 bases and J dropped 4 bases, with 15 bases sitting between them.

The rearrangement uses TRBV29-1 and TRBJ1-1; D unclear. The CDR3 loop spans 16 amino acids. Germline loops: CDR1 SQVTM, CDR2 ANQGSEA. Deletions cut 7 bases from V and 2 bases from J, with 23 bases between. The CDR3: CSARLTSPRGNTEAFF. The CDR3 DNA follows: TGCAGCGCCCGCCTCACTAGTCCCCGAGGAAACACTGAAGCTTTCTTT.

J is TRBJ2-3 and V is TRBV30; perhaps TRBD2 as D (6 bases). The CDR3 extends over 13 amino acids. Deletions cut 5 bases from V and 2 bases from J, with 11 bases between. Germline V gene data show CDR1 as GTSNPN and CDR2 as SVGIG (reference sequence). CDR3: CAWERATTDTQYF. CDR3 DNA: TGTGCCTGGGAGCGGGCCACCACAGATACGCAGTATTTT.

This CDR3 reads CSVKIRGETQYF. DNA of the CDR3: TGCAGCGTTAAGATACGGGGAGAGACCCAGTACTTC. This rearrangement joins TRBV29-1 to TRBJ2-5; D might be TRBD2 (5 bases). Trimming took off 5 bases at V and 4 bases at J, with 11 bases between the two ends. CDR3 length: 12 amino acids. CDR1 and CDR2 from the germline V gene are SQVTM and ANQGSEA. The complete variable domain, with remaining parts taken from reference TRBV29-1 and TRBJ2-5, reads SAVISQKPSRDICQRGTSLTIQCQVDSQVTMMFWYRQQPGQSLTLIATANQGSEATYESGFVIDKFPISRPNLTFSTLTVSNMSPEDSSIYLCSVKIRGETQYFGPGTRLLVL.

CDR3 sequence reads: CSVVALLGQGTDTQYF. CDR3 sequence (DNA): TGCAGCGTTGTGGCCTTACTAGGACAGGGCACAGATACGCAGTATTTT. The chain links TRBV29-1 to TRBJ2-3, with 7 bases fitting TRBD1. The V gene end was trimmed by 4 bases and the J gene end by 1 base; junction bases not matched to a gene: 11. The CDR3 is 16 residues long. In germline, CDR1 is SQVTM, CDR2 ANQGSEA.

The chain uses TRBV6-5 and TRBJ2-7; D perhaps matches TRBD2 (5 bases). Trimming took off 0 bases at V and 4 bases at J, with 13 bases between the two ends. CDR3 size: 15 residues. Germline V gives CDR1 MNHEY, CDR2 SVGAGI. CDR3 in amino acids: CASSYSGVGQYEQYF. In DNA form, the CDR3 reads TGTGCCAGCAGTTACTCCGGGGTGGGTCAGTACGAGCAGTACTTC.

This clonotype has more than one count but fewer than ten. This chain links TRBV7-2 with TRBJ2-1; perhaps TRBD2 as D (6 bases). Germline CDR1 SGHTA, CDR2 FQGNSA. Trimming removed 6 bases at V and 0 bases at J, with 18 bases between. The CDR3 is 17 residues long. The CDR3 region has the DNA TGTGCCAGCAGTCCACGGAGTTTAGCGGCCTCCTACAATGAGCAGTTCTTC. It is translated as CASSPRSLAASYNEQFF.

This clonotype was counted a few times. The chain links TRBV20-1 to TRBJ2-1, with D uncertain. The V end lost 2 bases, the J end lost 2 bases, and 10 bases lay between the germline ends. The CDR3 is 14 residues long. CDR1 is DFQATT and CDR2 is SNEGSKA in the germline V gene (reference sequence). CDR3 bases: TGCAGTGCTAGAAAAGACCCCACCTACAATGAGCAGTTCTTC. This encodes CSARKDPTYNEQFF.

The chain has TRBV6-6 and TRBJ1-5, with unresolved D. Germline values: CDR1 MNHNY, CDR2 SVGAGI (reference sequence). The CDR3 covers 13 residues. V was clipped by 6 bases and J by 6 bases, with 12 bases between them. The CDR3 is CASSHIEGQPQHF. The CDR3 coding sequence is TGTGCCAGCAGCCATATCGAGGGTCAGCCCCAGCATTTT.

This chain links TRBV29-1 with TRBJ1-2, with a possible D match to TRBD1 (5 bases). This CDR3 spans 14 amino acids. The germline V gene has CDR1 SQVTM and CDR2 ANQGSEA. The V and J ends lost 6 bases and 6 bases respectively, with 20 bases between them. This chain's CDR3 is CSVAAGVGLDGYTF. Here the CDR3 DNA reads TGCAGCGTAGCCGCGGGGGTGGGGTTGGATGGCTACACCTTC.

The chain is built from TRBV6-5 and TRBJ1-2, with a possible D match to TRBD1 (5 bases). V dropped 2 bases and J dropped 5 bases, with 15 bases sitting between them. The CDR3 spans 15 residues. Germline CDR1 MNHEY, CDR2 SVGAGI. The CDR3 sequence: CASSYDRQNFYGYTF. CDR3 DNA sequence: TGTGCCAGCAGTTACGATCGACAGAACTTTTATGGCTACACCTTC.

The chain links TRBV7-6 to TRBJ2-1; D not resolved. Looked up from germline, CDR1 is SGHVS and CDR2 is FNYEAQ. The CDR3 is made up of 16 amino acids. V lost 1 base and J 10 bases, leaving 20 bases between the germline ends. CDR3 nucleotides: TGTGCCAGCAGCTTAGATATTGCCCCACACACGGCGGAGCAGTTCTTC. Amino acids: CASSLDIAPHTAEQFF.

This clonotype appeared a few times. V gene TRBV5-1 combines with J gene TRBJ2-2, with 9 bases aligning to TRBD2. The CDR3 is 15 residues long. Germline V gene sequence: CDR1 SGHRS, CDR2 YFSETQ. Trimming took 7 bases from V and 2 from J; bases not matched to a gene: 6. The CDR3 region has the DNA TGCGCCAGCGGGGAGCGGGAGGATAACACCGGGGAGCTGTTTTTT. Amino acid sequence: CASGEREDNTGELFF.

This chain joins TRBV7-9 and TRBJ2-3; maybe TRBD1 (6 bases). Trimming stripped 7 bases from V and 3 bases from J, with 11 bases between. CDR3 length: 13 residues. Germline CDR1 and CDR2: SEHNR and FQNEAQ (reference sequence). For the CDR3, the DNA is TGTGCCAGCACCCCGAGGGGGACAGATACGCAGTATTTT. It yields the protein CASTPRGTDTQYF.

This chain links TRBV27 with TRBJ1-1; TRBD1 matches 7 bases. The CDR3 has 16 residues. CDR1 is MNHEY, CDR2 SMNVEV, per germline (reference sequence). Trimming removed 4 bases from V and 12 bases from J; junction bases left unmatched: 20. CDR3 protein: CASSSQAEQGPSGTFF. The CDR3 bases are TGTGCCAGCAGTTCCCAGGCTGAACAGGGGCCAAGCGGGACTTTCTTT.

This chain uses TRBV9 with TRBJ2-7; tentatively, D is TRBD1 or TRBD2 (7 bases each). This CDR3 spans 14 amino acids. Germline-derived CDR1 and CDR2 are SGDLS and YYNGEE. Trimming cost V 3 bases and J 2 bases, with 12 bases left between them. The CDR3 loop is CASSGGGTAYEQYF. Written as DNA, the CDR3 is TGTGCCAGCAGCGGGGGGGGGACAGCCTACGAGCAGTACTTC.

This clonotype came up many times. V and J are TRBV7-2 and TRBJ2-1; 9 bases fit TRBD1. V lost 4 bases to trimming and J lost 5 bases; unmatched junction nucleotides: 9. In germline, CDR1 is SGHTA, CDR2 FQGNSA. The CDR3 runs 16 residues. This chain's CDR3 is CASSSQTGGGHNEQFF. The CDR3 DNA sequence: TGTGCCAGCAGCTCCCAGACAGGGGGTGGGCACAATGAGCAGTTCTTC. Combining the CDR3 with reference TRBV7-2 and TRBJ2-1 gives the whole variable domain GAGVSQSPSNKVTEKGKDVELRCDPISGHTALYWYRQSLGQGLEFLIYFQGNSAPDKSGLPSDRFSAERTGGSVSTLTIQRTQQEDSAVYLCASSSQTGGGHNEQFFGPGTRLTVL.

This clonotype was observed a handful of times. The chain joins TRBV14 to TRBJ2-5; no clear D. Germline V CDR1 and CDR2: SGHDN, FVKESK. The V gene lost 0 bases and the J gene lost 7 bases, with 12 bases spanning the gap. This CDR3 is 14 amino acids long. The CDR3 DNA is TGTGCCAGCAGCCAAGACCAGGTCCGTCGGACCCAGTACTTC. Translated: CASSQDQVRRTQYF.